This TCR beta chain was sequenced in a study of blood T cell repertoires in COVID-19. Overall study context: Sites in the United States, Italy and Spain provided acute and convalescent COVID-19 samples. Sources were T cells, B-cell-depleted T cells, or PBMCs; the material itself was cDNA or gDNA.

V gave up 4 bases and J gave up 6 bases, with 12 bases separating them. CDR1 and CDR2 from the germline V gene are SGHRS and YFSETQ. The CDR3 contains 13 residues. Per the original data handling: Amplifying reference gene primers gave estimates of nucleated cell counts. Libraries were prepared by immunoSEQ multiplex PCR; TCRdb keeps only in-frame clonotypes and omits some of them. V and J calls and clone size are given by that table; D and trimming were obtained from the DNA. The table shows roughly 82,000 clones, with more than 75% occurring only once. The sample consisted of peripheral blood. The chain combines TRBV5-1 with TRBJ2-3; D is ambiguous. The TCR sequence derives from a man aged 55 to 70 with acute or convalescent COVID-19. This CDR3 is CASSIHLPDTQYF. CDR3 DNA sequence: TGCGCCAGCAGCATCCACTTACCGGATACGCAGTATTTT.